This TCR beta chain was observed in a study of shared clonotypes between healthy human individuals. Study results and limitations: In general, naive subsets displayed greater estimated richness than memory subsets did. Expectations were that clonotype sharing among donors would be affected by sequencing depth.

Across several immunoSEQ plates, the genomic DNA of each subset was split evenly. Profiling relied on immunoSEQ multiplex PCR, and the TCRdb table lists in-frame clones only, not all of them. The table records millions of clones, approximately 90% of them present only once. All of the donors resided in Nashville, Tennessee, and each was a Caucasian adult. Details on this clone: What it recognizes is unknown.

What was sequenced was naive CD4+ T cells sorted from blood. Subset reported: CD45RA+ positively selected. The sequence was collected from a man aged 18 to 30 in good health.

CDR3 protein: CASSTRDRNTGELFF. The CDR3 region has the DNA TGTGCCAGCAGCACCCGGGACAGGAACACCGGGGAGCTGTTTTTT. The chain is built from TRBV5-4 and TRBJ2-2; 7 nucleotides line up with TRBD1. Germline V lookup: CDR1 SGHNT, CDR2 YYREEE (reference sequence). The CDR3 contains 15 residues. The V segment lost 4 bases and the J segment 1 base; nucleotides outside the gene matches: 4.